This T cell receptor (beta chain) was captured by sequencing in a study of blood T cell repertoires in COVID-19. Overall study: COVID-19 samples from acute and convalescent phases originated in the United States, Italy and Spain. T cells, B-cell-depleted T cells, or PBMCs provided the cDNA or gDNA that served as material.

Clones were read by immunoSEQ multiplex PCR, and TCRdb kept only the in-frame ones, dropping some. The sample records about 80,000 clones, 70% to 80% being singletons. Germline assignment: CDR1 GTSNPN and CDR2 SVGIG (reference sequence). V dropped 7 bases and J dropped 4; count of bases not matched to a gene: 15. This CDR3 comprises 15 residues. The receptor was isolated from a man aged 65-85 years with active or convalescent COVID-19. Sequencing used peripheral blood. The chain links TRBV30 to TRBJ1-2; 7 positions agree with TRBD1. In DNA, the CDR3 is TGTGCCTTCGAAAGAAAACAGGGGAACTTCTATGGCTACACCTTC. Translation: CAFERKQGNFYGYTF.